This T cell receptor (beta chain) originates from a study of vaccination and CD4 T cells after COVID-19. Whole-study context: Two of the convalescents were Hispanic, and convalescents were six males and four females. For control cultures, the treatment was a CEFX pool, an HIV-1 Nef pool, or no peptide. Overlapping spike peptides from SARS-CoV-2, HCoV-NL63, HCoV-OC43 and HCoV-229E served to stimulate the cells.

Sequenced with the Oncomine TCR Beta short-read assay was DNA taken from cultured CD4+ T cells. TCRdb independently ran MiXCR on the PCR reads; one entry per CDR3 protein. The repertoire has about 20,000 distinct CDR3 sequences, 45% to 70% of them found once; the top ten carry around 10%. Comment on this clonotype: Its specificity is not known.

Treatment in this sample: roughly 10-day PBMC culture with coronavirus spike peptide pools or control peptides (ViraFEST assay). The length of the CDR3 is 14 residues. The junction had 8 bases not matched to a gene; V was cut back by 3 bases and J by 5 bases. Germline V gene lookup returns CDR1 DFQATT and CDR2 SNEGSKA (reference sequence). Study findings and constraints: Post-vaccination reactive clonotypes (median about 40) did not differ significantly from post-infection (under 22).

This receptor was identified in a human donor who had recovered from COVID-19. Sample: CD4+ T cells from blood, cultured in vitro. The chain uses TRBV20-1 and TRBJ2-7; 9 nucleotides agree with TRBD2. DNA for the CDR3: TGCAGTGCTAGGGCCACTAGCGGGCGCGACGAGCAGTACTTC. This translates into CSARATSGRDEQYF.